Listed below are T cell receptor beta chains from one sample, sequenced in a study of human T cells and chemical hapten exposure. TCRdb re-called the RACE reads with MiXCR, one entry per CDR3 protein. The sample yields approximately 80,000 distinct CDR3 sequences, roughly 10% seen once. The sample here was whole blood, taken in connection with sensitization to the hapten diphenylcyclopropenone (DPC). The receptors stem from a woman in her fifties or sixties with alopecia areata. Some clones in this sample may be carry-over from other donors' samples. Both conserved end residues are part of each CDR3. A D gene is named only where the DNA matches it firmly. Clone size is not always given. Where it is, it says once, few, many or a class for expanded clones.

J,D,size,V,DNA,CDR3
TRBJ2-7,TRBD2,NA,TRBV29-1,TGCAGCGCCCGAATTCCGAGCGGGAGATCCCCTGAGCAGTACTTC,CSARIPSGRSPEQYF
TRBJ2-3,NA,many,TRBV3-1,TGTGCCAGCAGCCCATCTTTGCTGGTATTCTCGGAGCGGGTTGGCACAGATACGCAGTATTTT,CASSPSLLVFSERVGTDTQYF
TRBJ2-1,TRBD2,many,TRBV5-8,TGTGCCAGCAGCACAACGAGATTAGCGGGGGTCGTCGGAGAGCAGTTCTTC,CASSTTRLAGVVGEQFF
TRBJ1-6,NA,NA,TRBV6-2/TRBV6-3,TGTGCCAGCAGTACGACCCATTCACCCCTCCACTTT,CASSTTHSPLHF
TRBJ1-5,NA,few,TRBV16,TGTGCCAGCAGCCAATGGAAGGGCAATCAGCCCCAGCATTTT,CASSQWKGNQPQHF
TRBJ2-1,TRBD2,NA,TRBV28,TGTGCCAGCAGTTGGCTCGGCGGGAGCTCCTACAATGAGCAGTTCTTC,CASSWLGGSSYNEQFF
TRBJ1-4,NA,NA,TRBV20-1,TGCAGTGCTAGAGATTTGACAGCCATCAACGAAAAACTGTTTTTT,CSARDLTAINEKLFF
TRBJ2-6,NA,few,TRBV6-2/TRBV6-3,TGTGCCAGCAGCTACACCCACAGGGCTGGGGCCAACGTCCTGACTTTC,CASSYTHRAGANVLTF
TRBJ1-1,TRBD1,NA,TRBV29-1,TGCAGCGTTCGGGACAGGGGCTACACTGAAGCTTTCTTT,CSVRDRGYTEAFF
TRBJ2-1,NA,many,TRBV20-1,TGCAGTGCAAAGAAACTAGTCTTCTACAATGAGCAGTTCTTC,CSAKKLVFYNEQFF
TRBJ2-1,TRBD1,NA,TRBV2,TGTGCCAGCAGTGGCGGGTCCGAGACAGGGAATGAGCAGTTCTTC,CASSGGSETGNEQFF
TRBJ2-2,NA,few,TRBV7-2,TGTGCCAGCAGCTTACAACCCCCGGGACAGAACACCGGGGAGCTGTTTTTT,CASSLQPPGQNTGELFF
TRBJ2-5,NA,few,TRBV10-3,TGTGCCATCGCAGGGAATCAAGAGACCCAGTACTTC,CAIAGNQETQYF
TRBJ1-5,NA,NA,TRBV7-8,TGTGCCAGCAGCTTAGCGATGGCAGGGGATGGTCAGCCCCAGCATTTT,CASSLAMAGDGQPQHF
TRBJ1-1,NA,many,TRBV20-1,TGCAGTGCTAGGCCTGTGGTTGGGAACACTGAAGCTTTCTTT,CSARPVVGNTEAFF
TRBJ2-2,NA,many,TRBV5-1,TGCGCCAGCAGCTTGAGGGCACGGAGCGCCTTGAACACCGGGGAGCTGTTTTTT,CASSLRARSALNTGELFF
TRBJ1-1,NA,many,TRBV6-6,TGTGCCAGCAGTTACTCGAAGGACGCCCGGGGAGCTTTCTTT,CASSYSKDARGAFF